This T cell receptor beta chain was documented in a study of cytomegalovirus exposure and HLA in healthy donors. Points from the study as a whole: Cytomegalovirus status was reportedly diagnosed by the classifier with high sensitivity and specificity. Most TCR sequences were rare, but some public TCRs occurred in many donors.

This clone appeared a single time. Antigen specificity is unknown. Germline V gene sequence: CDR1 MNHEY, CDR2 SVGAGI. The V and J ends lost 5 bases and 5 bases respectively, with 12 bases between them. This CDR3 is built from 13 residues. Sequenced by immunoSEQ multiplex PCR; TCRdb stores in-frame clones only, minus some. Of under 100,000 clones listed, roughly 94% are singletons. Sequencing input: PBMCs. This TCR came from a woman aged 18-35 years in good health and CMV-seronegative. This chain links TRBV6-5 with TRBJ1-1, with D hard to call. In DNA, the CDR3 is TGTGCCAGCAGTCCGGGGAGGAGGACTGAAGCTTTCTTT. The encoded protein is CASSPGRRTEAFF.